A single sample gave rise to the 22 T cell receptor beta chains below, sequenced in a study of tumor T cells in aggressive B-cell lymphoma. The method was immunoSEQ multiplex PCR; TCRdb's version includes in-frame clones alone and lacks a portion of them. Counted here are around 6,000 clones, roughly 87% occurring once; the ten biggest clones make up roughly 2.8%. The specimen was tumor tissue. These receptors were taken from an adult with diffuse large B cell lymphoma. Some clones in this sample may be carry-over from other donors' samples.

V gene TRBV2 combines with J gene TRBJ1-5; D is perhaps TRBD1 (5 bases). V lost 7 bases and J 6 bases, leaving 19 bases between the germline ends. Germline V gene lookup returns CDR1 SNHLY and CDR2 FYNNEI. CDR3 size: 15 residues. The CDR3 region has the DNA TGTGCCAGCAACAGATTCGAAGGGGATGGTCAGCCCCAGCATTTT. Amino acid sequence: CASNRFEGDGQPQHF.

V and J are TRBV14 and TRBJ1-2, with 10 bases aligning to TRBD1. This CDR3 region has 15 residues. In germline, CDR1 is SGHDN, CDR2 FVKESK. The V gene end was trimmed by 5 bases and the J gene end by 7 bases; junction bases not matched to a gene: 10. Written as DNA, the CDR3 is TGTGCCAGCAGCTCTTCTTTTGGGACAGGGGTTGGCTACACCTTC. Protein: CASSSSFGTGVGYTF.

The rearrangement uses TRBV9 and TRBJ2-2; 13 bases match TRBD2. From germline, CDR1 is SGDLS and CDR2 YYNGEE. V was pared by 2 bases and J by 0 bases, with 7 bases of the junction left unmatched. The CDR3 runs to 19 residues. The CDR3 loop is CASSVRGLAGVSNTGELFF. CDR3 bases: TGTGCCAGCAGCGTCAGAGGACTAGCGGGAGTATCGAACACCGGGGAGCTGTTTTTT.

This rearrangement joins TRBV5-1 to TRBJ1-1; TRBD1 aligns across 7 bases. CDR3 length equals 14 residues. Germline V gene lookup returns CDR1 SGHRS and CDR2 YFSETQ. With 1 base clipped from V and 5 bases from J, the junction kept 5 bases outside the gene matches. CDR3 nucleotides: TGCGCCAGCAGCTTGCGACAGGGTGATACTGAAGCTTTCTTT. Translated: CASSLRQGDTEAFF. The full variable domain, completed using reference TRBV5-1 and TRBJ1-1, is KAGVTQTPRYLIKTRGQQVTLSCSPISGHRSVSWYQQTPGQGLQFLFEYFSETQRNKGNFPGRFSGRQFSNSRSEMNVSTLELGDSALYLCASSLRQGDTEAFFGQGTRLTVV.

CDR3 protein: CASSLSTDTQYF. The CDR3 DNA sequence: TGTGCCAGCAGCCTGAGCACAGATACGCAGTATTTT. This chain joins TRBV7-2 and TRBJ2-3; no firm D call. The CDR3 is 12 amino acids. V was pared by 5 bases and J by 0 bases, with 3 bases between. Germline V lookup: CDR1 SGHTA, CDR2 FQGNSA.

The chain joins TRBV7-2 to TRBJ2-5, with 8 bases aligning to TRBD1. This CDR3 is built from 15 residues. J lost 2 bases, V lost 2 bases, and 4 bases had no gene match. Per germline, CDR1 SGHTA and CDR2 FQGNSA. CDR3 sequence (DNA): TGTGCCAGCAGCTTAACAGGGGGTCGTCAAGAGACCCAGTACTTC. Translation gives CASSLTGGRQETQYF.

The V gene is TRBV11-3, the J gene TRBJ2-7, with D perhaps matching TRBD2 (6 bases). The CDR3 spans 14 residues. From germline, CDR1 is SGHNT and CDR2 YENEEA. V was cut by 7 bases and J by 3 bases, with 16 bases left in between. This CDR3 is CASTPPGEIYEQYF. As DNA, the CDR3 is TGTGCCAGCACCCCCCCGGGAGAGATCTACGAGCAGTACTTC.

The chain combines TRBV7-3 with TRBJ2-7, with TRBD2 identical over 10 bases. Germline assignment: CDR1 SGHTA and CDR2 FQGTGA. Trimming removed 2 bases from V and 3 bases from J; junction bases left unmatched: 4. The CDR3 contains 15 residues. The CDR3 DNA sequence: TGTGCCAGCAGCTTAGAAGCGGGGGGGAACTACGAGCAGTACTTC. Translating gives CASSLEAGGNYEQYF.

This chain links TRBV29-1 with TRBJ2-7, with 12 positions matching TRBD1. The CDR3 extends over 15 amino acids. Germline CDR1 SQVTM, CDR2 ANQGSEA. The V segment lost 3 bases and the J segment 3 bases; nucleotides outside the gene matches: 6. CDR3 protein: CSVDSGTGGVYEQYF. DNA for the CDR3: TGCAGCGTTGACTCCGGGACAGGGGGCGTCTACGAGCAGTACTTC.

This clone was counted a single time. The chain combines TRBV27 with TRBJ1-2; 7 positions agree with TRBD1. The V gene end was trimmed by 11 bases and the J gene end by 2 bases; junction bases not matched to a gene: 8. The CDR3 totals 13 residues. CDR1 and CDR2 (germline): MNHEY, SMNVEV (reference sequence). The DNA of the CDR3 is TGTGCCGTATCCAGGGGGGCGAACTATGGCTACACCTTC. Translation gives CAVSRGANYGYTF.

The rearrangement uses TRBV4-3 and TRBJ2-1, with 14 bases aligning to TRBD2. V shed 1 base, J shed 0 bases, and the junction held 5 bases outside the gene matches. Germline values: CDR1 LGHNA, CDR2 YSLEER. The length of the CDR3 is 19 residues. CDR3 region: CASSQGLAGGGLSYNEQFF. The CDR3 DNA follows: TGCGCCAGCAGCCAAGGACTAGCGGGAGGGGGTCTCTCCTACAATGAGCAGTTCTTC.

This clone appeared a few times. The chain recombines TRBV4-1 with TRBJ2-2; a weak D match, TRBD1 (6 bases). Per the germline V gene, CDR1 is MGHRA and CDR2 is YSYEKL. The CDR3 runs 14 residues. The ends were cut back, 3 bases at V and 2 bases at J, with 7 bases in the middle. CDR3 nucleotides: TGCGCCAGCAGCCAGGGACAAAACACCGGGGAGCTGTTTTTT. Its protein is CASSQGQNTGELFF.

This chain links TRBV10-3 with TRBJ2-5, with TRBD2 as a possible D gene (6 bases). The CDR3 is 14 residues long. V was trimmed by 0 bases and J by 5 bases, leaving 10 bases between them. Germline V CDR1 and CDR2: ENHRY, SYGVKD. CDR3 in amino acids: CAISESGGEETQYF. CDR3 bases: TGTGCCATCAGTGAGTCGGGGGGTGAGGAGACCCAGTACTTC.

The CDR3 region has the DNA TGCGCCAGCAGCCCCGGGGTTGGGACAGATTACAATGAGCAGTTCTTC. It translates to CASSPGVGTDYNEQFF. This rearrangement joins TRBV5-1 to TRBJ2-1; 7 positions match TRBD1. Looked up from germline, CDR1 is SGHRS and CDR2 is YFSETQ. The junction had 11 bases not matched to a gene; V was cut back by 4 bases and J by 4 bases. The CDR3 sequence is 16 residues long.

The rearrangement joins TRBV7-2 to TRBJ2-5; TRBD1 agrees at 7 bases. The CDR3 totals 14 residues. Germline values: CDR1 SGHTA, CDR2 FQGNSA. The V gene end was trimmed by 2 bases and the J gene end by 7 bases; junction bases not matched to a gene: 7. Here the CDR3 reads CASSLNRGEGTQYF. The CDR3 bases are TGTGCCAGCAGCTTAAACAGGGGAGAGGGGACCCAGTACTTC.

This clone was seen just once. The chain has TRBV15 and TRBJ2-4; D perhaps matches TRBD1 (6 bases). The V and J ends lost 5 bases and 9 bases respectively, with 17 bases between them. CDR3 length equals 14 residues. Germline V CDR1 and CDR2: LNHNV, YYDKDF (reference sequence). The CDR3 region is CATSLTDRGSIQYF. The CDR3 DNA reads TGTGCCACCAGCCTCACGGACAGAGGGAGCATTCAGTACTTC.

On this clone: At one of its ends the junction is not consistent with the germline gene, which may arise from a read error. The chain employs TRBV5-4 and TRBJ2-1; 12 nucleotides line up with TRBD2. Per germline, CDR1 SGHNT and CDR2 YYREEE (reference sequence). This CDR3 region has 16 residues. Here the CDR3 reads CASSPRLAGDYNEQLF. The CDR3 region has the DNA TGTGCCAGCAGCCCCCGACTAGCGGGAGACTACAATGAGCAGCTCTTC.

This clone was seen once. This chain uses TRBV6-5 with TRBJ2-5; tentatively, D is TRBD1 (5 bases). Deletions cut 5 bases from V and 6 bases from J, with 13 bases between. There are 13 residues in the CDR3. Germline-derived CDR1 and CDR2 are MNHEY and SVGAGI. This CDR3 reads CASSATVLKTQYF. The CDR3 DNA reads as TGTGCCAGCAGTGCGACAGTGTTGAAGACCCAGTACTTC.

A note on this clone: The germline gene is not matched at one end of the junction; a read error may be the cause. CDR3 DNA sequence: TGTGCCTGGAGTGTAACGGAGACCCCTGCCTACCCTGGCTACATCTTC. It is translated as CAWSVTETPAYPGYIF. The chain has TRBV30 and TRBJ1-2; the D is unclear. CDR3 length: 16 residues. CDR1 and CDR2 from the germline V gene are GTSNPN and SVGIG (reference sequence).

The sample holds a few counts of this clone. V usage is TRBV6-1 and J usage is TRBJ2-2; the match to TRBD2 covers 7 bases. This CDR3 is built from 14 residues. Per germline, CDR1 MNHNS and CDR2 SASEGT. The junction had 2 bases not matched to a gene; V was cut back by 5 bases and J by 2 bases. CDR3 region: CASSSGGNTGELFF. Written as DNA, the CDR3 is TGTGCCAGCAGTTCGGGGGGAAACACCGGGGAGCTGTTTTTT.

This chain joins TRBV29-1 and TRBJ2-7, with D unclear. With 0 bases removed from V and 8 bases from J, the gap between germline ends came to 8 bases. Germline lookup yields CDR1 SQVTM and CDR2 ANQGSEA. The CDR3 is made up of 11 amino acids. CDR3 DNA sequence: TGCAGCGTTGAAGAGGTGCGTCAGCAGTACTTC. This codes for CSVEEVRQQYF.

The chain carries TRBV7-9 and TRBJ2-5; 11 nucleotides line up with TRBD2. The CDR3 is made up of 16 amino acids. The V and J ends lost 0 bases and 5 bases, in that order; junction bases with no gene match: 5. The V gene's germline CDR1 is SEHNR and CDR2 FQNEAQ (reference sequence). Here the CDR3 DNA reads TGTGCCAGCAGCTTAGCCAAACTAGCGGGAGTGGAGACCCAGTACTTC. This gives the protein CASSLAKLAGVETQYF.